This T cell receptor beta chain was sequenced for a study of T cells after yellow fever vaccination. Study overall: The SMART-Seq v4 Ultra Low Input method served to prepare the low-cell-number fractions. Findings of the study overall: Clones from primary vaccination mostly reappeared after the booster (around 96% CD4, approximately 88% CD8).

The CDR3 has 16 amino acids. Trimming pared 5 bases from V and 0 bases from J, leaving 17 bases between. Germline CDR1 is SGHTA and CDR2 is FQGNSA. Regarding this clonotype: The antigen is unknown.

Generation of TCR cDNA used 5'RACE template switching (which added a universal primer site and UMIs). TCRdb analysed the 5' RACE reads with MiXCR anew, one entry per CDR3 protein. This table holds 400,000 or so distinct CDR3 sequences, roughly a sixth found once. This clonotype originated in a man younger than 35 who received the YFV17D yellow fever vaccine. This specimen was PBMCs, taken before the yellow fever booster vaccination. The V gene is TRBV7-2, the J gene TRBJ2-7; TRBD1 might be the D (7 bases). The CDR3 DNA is TGTGCCAGCAGCCTTGTCGGAGGGGACAGCTCCTACGAGCAGTACGTC. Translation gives CASSLVGGDSSYEQYV.